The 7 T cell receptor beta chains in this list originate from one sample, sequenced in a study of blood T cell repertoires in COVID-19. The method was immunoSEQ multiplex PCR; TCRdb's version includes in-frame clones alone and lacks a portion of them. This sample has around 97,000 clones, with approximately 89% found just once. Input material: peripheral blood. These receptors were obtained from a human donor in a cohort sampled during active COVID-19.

For the CDR3, the DNA is TGTGCCAGCAGTTACGAAGCGTGGGGGGGCGCAAGTGGCTACACCTTC. This gives the protein CASSYEAWGGASGYTF. The gene calls are TRBV6-5 and TRBJ1-2, with a possible D match to TRBD1 (6 bases). Germline CDR1 MNHEY, CDR2 SVGAGI. V lost 2 bases and J 7 bases, leaving 20 bases between the germline ends. The CDR3 is made up of 16 amino acids.

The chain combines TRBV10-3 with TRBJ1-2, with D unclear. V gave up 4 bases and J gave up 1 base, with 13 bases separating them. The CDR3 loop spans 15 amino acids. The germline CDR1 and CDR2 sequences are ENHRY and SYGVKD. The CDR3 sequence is CAISGETWSNYGYTF. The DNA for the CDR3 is TGTGCCATCAGTGGGGAGACATGGAGTAACTATGGCTACACCTTC.

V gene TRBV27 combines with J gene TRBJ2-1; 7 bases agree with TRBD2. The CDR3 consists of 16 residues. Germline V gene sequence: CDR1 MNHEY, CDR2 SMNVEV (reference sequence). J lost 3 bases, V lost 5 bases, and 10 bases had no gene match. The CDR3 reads CASSPPFAGVYNEQFF. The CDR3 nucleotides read TGTGCCAGCAGTCCTCCGTTCGCGGGGGTCTACAATGAGCAGTTCTTC.

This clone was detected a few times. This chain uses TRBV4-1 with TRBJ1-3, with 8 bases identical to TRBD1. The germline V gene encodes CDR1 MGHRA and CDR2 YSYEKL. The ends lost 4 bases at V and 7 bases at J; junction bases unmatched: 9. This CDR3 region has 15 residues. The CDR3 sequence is CASSRQGAYGNTIYF. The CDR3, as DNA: TGCGCCAGCAGCCGTCAGGGGGCGTACGGGAACACCATATATTTT.

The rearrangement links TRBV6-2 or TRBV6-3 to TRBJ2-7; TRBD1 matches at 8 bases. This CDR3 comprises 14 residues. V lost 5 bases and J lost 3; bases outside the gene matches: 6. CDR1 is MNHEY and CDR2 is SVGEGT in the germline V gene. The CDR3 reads CASSHTGTGYEQYF. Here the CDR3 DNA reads TGTGCCAGCAGTCATACCGGGACAGGCTACGAGCAGTACTTC.

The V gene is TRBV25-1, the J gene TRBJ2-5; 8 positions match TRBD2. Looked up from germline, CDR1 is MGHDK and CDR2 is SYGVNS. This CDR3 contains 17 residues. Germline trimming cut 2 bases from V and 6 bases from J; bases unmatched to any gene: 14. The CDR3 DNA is TGTGCCAGCAGTGAAGCTCGGCCGGGGGGGAGGCTCAAGACCCAGTACTTC. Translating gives CASSEARPGGRLKTQYF.

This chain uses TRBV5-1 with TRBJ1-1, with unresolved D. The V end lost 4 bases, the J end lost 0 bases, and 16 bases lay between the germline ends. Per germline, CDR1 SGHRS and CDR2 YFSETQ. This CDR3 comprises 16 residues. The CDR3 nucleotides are TGCGCCAGCAGCCCCCGGTGGAGTGAACTGAACACTGAAGCTTTCTTT. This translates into CASSPRWSELNTEAFF.